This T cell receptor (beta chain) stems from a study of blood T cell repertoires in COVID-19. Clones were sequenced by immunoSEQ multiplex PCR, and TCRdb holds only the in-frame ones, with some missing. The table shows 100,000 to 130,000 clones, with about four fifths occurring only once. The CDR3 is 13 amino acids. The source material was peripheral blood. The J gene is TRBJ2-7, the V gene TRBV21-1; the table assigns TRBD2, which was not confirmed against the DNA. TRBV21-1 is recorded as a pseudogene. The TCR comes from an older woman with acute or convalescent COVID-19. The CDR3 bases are TGTGCCAGCAGCGGGCGGGCCAACTACGAGCAGTACGTC. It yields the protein CASSGRANYEQYV.